The rows below give T cell receptor beta chains drawn from one sample of a study of blood T cells in healthy people across ages. Each CDR3 protein gets one entry after TCRdb re-called the 5' RACE reads with MiXCR. The sample carries about 1.1 million distinct CDR3 sequences, roughly two fifths recorded once. The sequencing sample was made of blood. The source is a man aged 18 to 35 in good health. Both conserved end residues are part of each CDR3. A D gene is named only where the DNA matches it firmly. Part of the rows lack a size; the others show once, few, many or a class for expanded clones.

few | TRBJ2-5 | TRBD1 | TRBV7-2 | TGTGCCAGCAGCCGGCTGGACAGGGGATACGAGACCCAGTACTTC | CASSRLDRGYETQYF
. | TRBJ1-2 | . | TRBV6-6 | TGTGCCAGCAGTTACTCCCCGACGGCTAACTATGGCTACACCTTC | CASSYSPTANYGYTF
few | TRBJ1-1 | . | TRBV5-1 | TGCGCCAGCAGGACCCCGGCTATGAACACTGAAGCTTTCTTT | CASRTPAMNTEAFF
. | TRBJ2-5 | . | TRBV9 | TGTGCCAGCAGCGTAGGGGGTGGGGCCAACCAAGAGACCCAGTACTTC | CASSVGGGANQETQYF
few | TRBJ1-3 | . | TRBV4-1 | TGCGCCAGCAGCCAATTCCGACGGATGAACACCATATATTTT | CASSQFRRMNTIYF
. | TRBJ2-6 | . | TRBV6-1 | TGTGCCAGCAGTGACCTGACAGGTTACTCTGGGGCCAACGTCCTGACTTTC | CASSDLTGYSGANVLTF
. | TRBJ1-2 | TRBD1 | TRBV29-1 | TGCAGCGTGCTACAGGGGGCCTATGGCTACACCTTC | CSVLQGAYGYTF
. | TRBJ2-1 | TRBD1 | TRBV7-6 | TGTGCCAGCAGCACGGGACGACAGGGACCTAGGGGAATAGAGCAGTTCTTC | CASSTGRQGPRGIEQFF
few | TRBJ2-1 | TRBD2 | TRBV13 | TGTGCCAGCAGCGCCCTAGGGACTAGCGGTACCAATGAGCAGTTCTTC | CASSALGTSGTNEQFF
. | TRBJ2-2 | TRBD1 | TRBV28 | TGTGCCAGCAGATCCCTTGGGACAGAGACCACGAACACCGGGGAGCTGTTTTTT | CASRSLGTETTNTGELFF
. | TRBJ1-1 | TRBD1 | TRBV5-1 | TGCGCCAGCAGCTTCAGGGGGCGCGATCGGAACACTGAAGCTTTCTTT | CASSFRGRDRNTEAFF
few | TRBJ2-1 | . | TRBV5-5 | TGTGCCAGCAGCCCGGGACGGCTGTTCTTC | CASSPGRLFF
. | TRBJ1-2 | . | TRBV2 | TGTGCCAGCAGCCTAACGGGTCAGGTCGGTGGCTACACCTTC | CASSLTGQVGGYTF
. | TRBJ1-1 | TRBD1 | TRBV10-3 | TGTGCCATCAGCCGGGACAGGCTACTGGCGAACACTGAAGCTTTCTTT | CAISRDRLLANTEAFF
. | TRBJ1-5 | TRBD1 | TRBV20-1 | TGCAGTGCTATAGCAGGGGGGGATAGCAATCAGCCCCAGCATTTT | CSAIAGGDSNQPQHF
few | TRBJ2-3 | . | TRBV6-5 | TGTGCCAGCAGTTACTCGACGAGGGGTGCAGATACGCAGTATTTT | CASSYSTRGADTQYF
. | TRBJ2-3 | . | TRBV5-5 | TGTGCCAGCAGCTCCAAACTTAGCACAGATACGCAGTATTTT | CASSSKLSTDTQYF
few | TRBJ2-3 | . | TRBV20-1 | TGCAGTGCTAGTCCCGTTACGGGGCCCTTAGATACGCAGTATTTT | CSASPVTGPLDTQYF
. | TRBJ1-2 | TRBD1 | TRBV4-2 | TGTGCCAGCAGCCAAGCAGCTGGGACAGGGGGCAGAGATGGCTACACCTTC | CASSQAAGTGGRDGYTF
few | TRBJ2-1 | . | TRBV5-1 | TGCGCCAGCAGCCGGAACTTGGGAGGCTACAATGAGCAGTTCTTC | CASSRNLGGYNEQFF
few | TRBJ1-2 | . | TRBV12-3/TRBV12-4 | TGTGCCAGCACCTTTGGCTATGGCTACACCTTC | CASTFGYGYTF
. | TRBJ2-3 | TRBD1 | TRBV9 | TGTGCCAGCAGCGACCGACAGGGGGCCGGCACAGATACGCAGTATTTT | CASSDRQGAGTDTQYF
few | TRBJ2-3 | . | TRBV5-5 | TGTGCCAGCAGCTTACAACCCGGCGGCCCAGATACGCAGTATTTT | CASSLQPGGPDTQYF
. | TRBJ1-5 | . | TRBV20-1 | TGCAGTGTCTCGAGAAGGACCGCACAAAACAATCAGCCCCAGCATTTT | CSVSRRTAQNNQPQHF
once | TRBJ1-2 | . | TRBV12-3/TRBV12-4 | TGTGCCAGCAGTTCAGTACGGGAGGGCTACACCTTC | CASSSVREGYTF
. | TRBJ1-1 | . | TRBV4-1 | TGCGCCAGCAGCCTCCGGGACGGTAGATTAGTGAACACTGAAGCTTTCTTT | CASSLRDGRLVNTEAFF
few | TRBJ1-1 | . | TRBV6-2/TRBV6-3 | TGTGCCAGCACCCAACAGGTATTGCGAACTGAAGCTTTCTTT | CASTQQVLRTEAFF
. | TRBJ1-4 | . | TRBV20-1 | TGCAGTGCTAATCGGGGATCTAATGAAAAACTGTTTTTT | CSANRGSNEKLFF
once | TRBJ1-4 | . | TRBV4-2 | TGTGCCAGCAGCCAAGATTTTGTCCTGGACTTCCGGGGGGAAAAACTGTTTTTT | CASSQDFVLDFRGEKLFF
few | TRBJ1-6 | . | TRBV27 | TGTGCCAGCCTGTTTCATGTAGGGGATAATTCACCCCTCCACTTT | CASLFHVGDNSPLHF
. | TRBJ1-5 | TRBD1 | TRBV28 | TGTGCCAGTAAACTACAGGGGTTGGGGAATCAGCCCCAGCATTTT | CASKLQGLGNQPQHF
. | TRBJ2-2 | TRBD1 | TRBV10-3 | TGTGCCATCAGGGAAACCGGGACAGTGAACACCGGGGAGCTGTTTTTT | CAIRETGTVNTGELFF
many | TRBJ2-1 | . | TRBV13 | TGTGCCAGCACCGCCTTTGTGGCAGGTCCCTACAATGAGCAGTTCTTC | CASTAFVAGPYNEQFF
. | TRBJ1-2 | . | TRBV7-9 | TGTGGCAGCAGCTTATCAGTTGGCTACACCTTC | CGSSLSVGYTF
few | TRBJ2-1 | TRBD1 | TRBV6-5 | TGTGCCAGCCACCGGACAGGGAACAATGAGCAGTTCTTC | CASHRTGNNEQFF
. | TRBJ2-1 | . | TRBV14 | TGTGCCAGCAGCCACAGGGGTCTGACCTACAATGAGCAGTTCTTC | CASSHRGLTYNEQFF
. | TRBJ2-7 | . | TRBV12-3/TRBV12-4 | TGTGCCAGCAGTTTCCAGATCTACGAGCAGTACTTC | CASSFQIYEQYF
few | TRBJ1-2 | TRBD1 | TRBV6-1 | TGTGCCAGCAGTGAAAGCAGGGGGCTCGGCTATGGCTACACCTTC | CASSESRGLGYGYTF
. | TRBJ2-5 | TRBD2 | TRBV24-1 | TGTGCCACCAGTGATTCCCATTTGCGGGGGCAAGAGACCCAGTACTTC | CATSDSHLRGQETQYF
. | TRBJ2-3 | TRBD2 | TRBV11-2 | TGTGCCAGCAGCTTGAAACTAGCGGGGGGGCTTTTCACAGATACGCAGTATTTT | CASSLKLAGGLFTDTQYF
few | TRBJ2-1 | TRBD2 | TRBV5-1 | TGCGCCAGCAGCTTTAGCGGGGGCTACTCCTACAATGAGCAGTTCTTC | CASSFSGGYSYNEQFF
few | TRBJ2-3 | TRBD2 | TRBV14 | TGTGCCAGCAGCCAACCGGGACTAGCGGCAGATACGCAGTATTTT | CASSQPGLAADTQYF
. | TRBJ2-3 | . | TRBV5-1 | TGCGCCAGCAGCTTGGCTGATGAGACAGATACGCAGTATTTT | CASSLADETDTQYF
few | TRBJ1-4 | . | TRBV7-9 | TGTGCCAGCAGCTTAAGGACAGCAGCCTCAACTAATGAAAAACTGTTTTTT | CASSLRTAASTNEKLFF
few | TRBJ2-7 | . | TRBV13 | TGTGCCAGCAGCTCCCGGGACTTAGCCTACGAGCAGTACTTC | CASSSRDLAYEQYF
few | TRBJ2-3 | . | TRBV20-1 | TGCAGTGCTAGTGTAGCTAGCACAGATACGCAGTATTTT | CSASVASTDTQYF
. | TRBJ2-7 | . | TRBV6-1 | TGTGCCGTTTACCCAGGGTCAGAGCCGGACGAGCAGTACTTC | CAVYPGSEPDEQYF
. | TRBJ1-5 | . | TRBV20-1 | TGCAGTGCCCCGACGGGAGTTAGCAATCAGCCCCAGCATTTT | CSAPTGVSNQPQHF
few | TRBJ2-5 | TRBD1 | TRBV12-3/TRBV12-4 | TGTGCCAGCAGGACCGGGACAGGGAAGGAGACCCAGTACTTC | CASRTGTGKETQYF
. | TRBJ1-1 | TRBD1 | TRBV12-3/TRBV12-4 | TGTGCCAGCAGTTTAGGACAGGGCGACAACACTGAAGCTTTCTTT | CASSLGQGDNTEAFF
. | TRBJ1-6 | . | TRBV4-1 | TGCGCCAGCAGCCAAGATTTTGTGCAGGGAAAAAGCTCCTATAATTCACCCCTCCACTTT | CASSQDFVQGKSSYNSPLHF
few | TRBJ1-5 | . | TRBV7-2 | TGTGCCAGCAGCTTAGCGGAGGCCAGGGAAGGATGGCCCCAGCATTTT | CASSLAEAREGWPQHF
. | TRBJ1-2 | . | TRBV9 | TGTGCCAGCAGCGTGGACTACAGGGTTAGCTATGGCTACACCTTC | CASSVDYRVSYGYTF
. | TRBJ2-1 | . | TRBV7-2 | TGTGCCAGCAGCTCCCAAGCAGACAGACTCAATGAGCAGTTCTTC | CASSSQADRLNEQFF
few | TRBJ2-3 | . | TRBV20-1 | TGCAGTGCTAGATCTGCGCCCTACACAGATACGCAGTATTTT | CSARSAPYTDTQYF
. | TRBJ2-2 | . | TRBV25-1 | TGTGCCAGCAGGGGGGGTTACGGGGAGCTGTTTTTT | CASRGGYGELFF
. | TRBJ2-3 | . | TRBV20-1 | TGCAGTGCTAGAGATTTGACTTACACAGATACGCAGTATTTT | CSARDLTYTDTQYF
few | TRBJ1-1 | TRBD1 | TRBV7-8 | TGTGCCAGCAGCTTGGGACAGGCCTTTCTAACTGAAGCTTTCTTT | CASSLGQAFLTEAFF